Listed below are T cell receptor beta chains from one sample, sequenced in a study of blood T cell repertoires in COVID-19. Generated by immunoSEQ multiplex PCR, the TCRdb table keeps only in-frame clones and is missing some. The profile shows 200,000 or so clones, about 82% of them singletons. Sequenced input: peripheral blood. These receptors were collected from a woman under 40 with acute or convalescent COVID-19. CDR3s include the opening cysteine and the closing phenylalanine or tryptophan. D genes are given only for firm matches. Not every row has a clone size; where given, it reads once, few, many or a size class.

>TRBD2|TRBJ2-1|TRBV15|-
CATSLAGAREQFF
TGTGCCACCAGCCTAGCGGGAGCACGGGAGCAGTTCTTC
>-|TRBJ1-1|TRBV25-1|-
CASRYTGGKNTEAFF
TGTGCCAGCAGGTATACTGGGGGCAAGAACACTGAAGCTTTCTTT
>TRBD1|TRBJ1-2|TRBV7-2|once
CASSFRDRGYGYTF
TGTGCCAGCAGCTTTAGGGACAGGGGTTATGGCTACACCTTC
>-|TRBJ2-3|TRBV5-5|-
CASSSYEGRSTDTQYF
TGTGCCAGCAGCTCATACGAGGGTCGGAGCACAGATACGCAGTATTTT
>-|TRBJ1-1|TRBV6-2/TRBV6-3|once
CASSYVFLLDRNTEAFF
TGTGCCAGCAGTTACGTCTTTCTTCTGGACAGGAACACTGAAGCTTTCTTT
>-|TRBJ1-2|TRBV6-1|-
CASSETGDYGYTF
TGTGCCAGCAGTGAGACAGGCGACTATGGCTACACCTTC
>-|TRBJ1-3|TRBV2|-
CASSRSRAFGNTIYF
TGTGCCAGCAGTCGAAGCAGGGCATTCGGAAACACCATATATTTT
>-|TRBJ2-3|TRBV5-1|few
CASSYRQVADTQYF
TGCGCCAGCAGCTACAGACAGGTGGCAGATACGCAGTATTTT
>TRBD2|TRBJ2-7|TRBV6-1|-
CASSEIAGIFEQYF
TGTGCCAGCAGTGAAATAGCGGGGATCTTCGAGCAGTACTTC
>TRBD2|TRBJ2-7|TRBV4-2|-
CASSQDRAGGPEEQYF
TGTGCCAGCAGCCAAGATCGCGCGGGGGGGCCCGAAGAGCAGTACTTC
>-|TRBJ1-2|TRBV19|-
CASSISTGSIYGYTF
TGTGCCAGTAGTATTTCTACAGGTTCCATCTATGGCTACACCTTC
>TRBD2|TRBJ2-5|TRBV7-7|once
CASTDSSGDTQETQYF
TGTGCCAGCACCGATTCTAGCGGGGATACCCAAGAGACCCAGTACTTC
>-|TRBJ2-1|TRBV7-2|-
CASSPGLSSYNEQFF
TGTGCCAGCAGCCCGGGTTTAAGCTCCTACAATGAGCAGTTCTTC
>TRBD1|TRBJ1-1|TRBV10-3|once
CATATGGFTEAFF
TGTGCCACCGCGACAGGGGGGTTCACTGAAGCTTTCTTT
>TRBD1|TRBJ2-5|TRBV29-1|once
CSVDGDRGGETQYF
TGCAGCGTCGATGGGGACAGGGGTGGGGAGACCCAGTACTTC
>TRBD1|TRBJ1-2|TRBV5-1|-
CASSTDRGGYTF
TGCGCCAGCAGCACTGACAGGGGAGGCTACACCTTC
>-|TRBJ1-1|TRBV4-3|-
CASSQAVLVRVEAFF
TGCGCCAGCAGCCAGGCCGTCCTGGTACGGGTTGAAGCTTTCTTT
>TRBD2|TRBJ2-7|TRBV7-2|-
CASSLEASGTGQYF
TGTGCCAGCAGCTTAGAGGCTAGCGGGACCGGGCAGTACTTC
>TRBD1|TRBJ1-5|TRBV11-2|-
CASSVGQGIGNQPQHF
TGTGCCAGCAGCGTCGGACAGGGGATCGGCAATCAGCCCCAGCATTTT
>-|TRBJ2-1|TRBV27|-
CASSFSTFNEQFF
TGTGCCAGCAGTTTTAGTACTTTCAATGAGCAGTTCTTC
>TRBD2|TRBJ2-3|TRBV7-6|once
CASSPSGGDKHTQYF
TGTGCCAGCAGCCCGAGCGGGGGGGACAAACATACGCAGTATTTT
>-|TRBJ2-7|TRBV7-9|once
CASSLGTSSEQYF
TGTGCCAGCAGCTTAGGAACTAGCTCCGAGCAGTACTTC
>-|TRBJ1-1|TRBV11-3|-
CASSSGVGDRLNTEAFF
TGTGCCAGCAGCTCTGGGGTAGGCGACAGGCTGAACACTGAAGCTTTCTTT
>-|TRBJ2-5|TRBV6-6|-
CASSYSVEGETQYF
TGTGCCAGCAGTTACTCAGTAGAGGGAGAGACCCAGTACTTC
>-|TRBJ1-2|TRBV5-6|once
CASSLGGQGTNYGYTF
TGTGCCAGCAGCTTGGGGGGGCAGGGGACCAACTATGGCTACACCTTC
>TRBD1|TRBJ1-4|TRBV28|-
CASRQTGGTNEKLFF
TGTGCCAGCAGACAGACAGGGGGCACTAATGAAAAACTGTTTTTT
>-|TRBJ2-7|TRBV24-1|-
CATSGSGDEQYF
TGTGCCACCAGTGGCTCAGGGGACGAGCAGTACTTC
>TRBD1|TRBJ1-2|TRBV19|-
CASSIQGASSGYTF
TGTGCCAGTAGTATCCAGGGGGCGTCTAGTGGCTACACCTTC
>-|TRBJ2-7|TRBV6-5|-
CASSYGQQGALHEQYF
TGTGCCAGCAGTTATGGTCAGCAGGGTGCGCTCCACGAGCAGTACTTC
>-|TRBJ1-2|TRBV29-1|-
CSVVILGVGGYTF
TGCAGCGTTGTTATCTTGGGAGTAGGCGGCTACACCTTC
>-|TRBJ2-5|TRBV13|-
CASSLEGRWEADQETQYF
TGTGCCAGCAGCTTAGAGGGACGGTGGGAGGCGGATCAAGAGACCCAGTACTTC
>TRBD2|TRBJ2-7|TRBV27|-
CASSSSLLAVNYEQYF
TGTGCCAGCAGTTCGTCATTACTAGCGGTAAACTACGAGCAGTACTTC
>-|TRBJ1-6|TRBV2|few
CASSSRTGPLHF
TGTGCCAGCAGTTCCCGCACGGGTCCCCTCCACTTT
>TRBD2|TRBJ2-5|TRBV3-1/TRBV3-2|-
CASSHWLAGQETQYF
TGTGCCAGCAGCCATTGGCTAGCGGGTCAGGAGACCCAGTACTTC
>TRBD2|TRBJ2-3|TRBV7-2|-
CASSFSSGTDTQYF
TGTGCCAGCAGCTTTTCTAGCGGAACAGATACGCAGTATTTT
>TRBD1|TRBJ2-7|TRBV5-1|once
CASSRTGTGSSEQYF
TGCGCCAGCAGCCGGACCGGGACAGGGTCATCCGAGCAGTACTTC